One sample yielded the 29 T cell receptor beta chains listed below, sequenced in a study of prognosis after radiotherapy for stage I lung cancer. Genomic DNA was subjected to two-round multiplex PCR for amplification of TCR beta CDR3. With primers specific to each TRBV and TRBJ gene, the first-round PCR was performed. TCRdb itself ran the multiplex PCR reads through MiXCR, one entry per CDR3 protein. The sample consists of tens of thousands of distinct CDR3 sequences, around a quarter of them appearing once. The sample in question was PBMCs, obtained before or after stereotactic body radiation therapy (not recorded which). The origin of the receptors is a donor aged 50 or older with non-small cell lung cancer.

Many counts were recorded for this clonotype. The chain couples TRBV19 to TRBJ1-1; 7 bases line up with TRBD1. Germline V gene data show CDR1 as LNHDA and CDR2 as SQIVND (reference sequence). The CDR3 is 13 residues long. V shed 6 bases and J 5 bases; nucleotides not matched to a gene: 6. The CDR3 sequence: CASSTTGKTEAFF. CDR3 in DNA: TGTGCCAGTAGCACGACAGGGAAGACTGAAGCTTTCTTT. Full variable domain (remainder filled in from reference TRBV19 and TRBJ1-1): DGGITQSPKYLFRKEGQNVTLSCEQNLNHDAMYWYRQDPGQGLRLIYYSQIVNDFQKGDIAEGYSVSREKKESFPLTVTSAQKNPTAFYLCASSTTGKTEAFFGQGTRLTVV.

This clonotype is a singleton in its sample. The V call is TRBV19, the J call TRBJ2-7; D gene uncertain. CDR1 and CDR2 from the germline V gene are LNHDA and SQIVND (reference sequence). V lost 6 bases, J lost 0 bases, and 15 bases lay in between. This CDR3 is 15 amino acids long. The CDR3 region is CASRFGRWGSYEQYF. The CDR3 DNA follows: TGTGCCAGTAGGTTCGGTCGGTGGGGCTCCTACGAGCAGTACTTC.

There are many counts of this clonotype. This sequence may be a read error, since a much larger clone differs from it by one base. This chain connects TRBV6-1 to TRBJ2-5; D remains unclear. This CDR3 is 12 amino acids long. CDR1 is MNHNS, CDR2 SASEGT, per germline. Trimming cost V 5 bases and J 4 bases, with 8 bases left between them. The CDR3 loop is CASSKDGETQYF. CDR3 in DNA: TGTGCCAGCAGTAAGGACGGAGAGACCCAGTACTTC.

This clonotype has only a few counts. The chain links TRBV4-3 to TRBJ1-1; 11 nucleotides line up with TRBD1. The trim removed 4 bases at V and 6 bases at J, leaving 4 bases unmatched. The CDR3 has 14 residues. Germline V gene sequence: CDR1 LGHNA, CDR2 YSLEER. Here the CDR3 reads CASSRDRGRPEAFF. The CDR3 DNA reads TGCGCCAGCAGCCGGGACAGGGGGAGACCTGAAGCTTTCTTT.

The table lists this clonotype with many counts. The rearrangement links TRBV10-2 to TRBJ1-4; 11 bases match TRBD1. V trimming: 8 bases; J trimming: 3 bases; junction bases outside the gene matches: 8. The germline gives CDR1 WSHSY, CDR2 SAAADI. The CDR3 contains 16 residues. CDR3 nucleotides: TGCGCCAGCGGGGGACAGGGGGGTTTGGCTAATGAAAAACTGTTTTTT. Translation gives CASGGQGGLANEKLFF.

This clonotype occurred many times. CDR3 nucleotide sequence: TGTGCCAGCAGTATGGGGGGGACTATGGTAGTTGAGCAGTTCTTC. Translation: CASSMGGTMVVEQFF. The rearrangement joins TRBV6-1 to TRBJ2-1; 7 bases match TRBD2. V dropped 5 bases and J dropped 9; count of bases not matched to a gene: 13. There are 15 residues in the CDR3. Germline V CDR1 and CDR2: MNHNS, SASEGT.

A word on this clonotype: One junction end does not reproduce the germline sequence, and a read error may be involved. The chain joins TRBV15 to TRBJ2-5; no reliable D call. The CDR3 has 16 residues. Germline V gene sequence: CDR1 LNHNV, CDR2 YYDKDF (reference sequence). CDR3: CATSRDKQSTAETQYF. CDR3 nucleotide sequence: TGTGCCACCAGCAGGGATAAGCAGTCCACGGCAGAGACGCAGTACTTC.

In its sample, this clonotype was seen many times. This chain connects TRBV9 to TRBJ2-5, with D possibly being TRBD2 (5 bases). This CDR3 comprises 12 residues. In germline, CDR1 is SGDLS, CDR2 YYNGEE. The V gene lost 0 bases and the J gene lost 5 bases, with 5 bases spanning the gap. The CDR3 nucleotides read TGTGCCAGCAGCGTAGGGGAGGAGACCCAGTACTTC. Protein: CASSVGEETQYF.

This clonotype appeared a single time. With a far larger clone one base away, a read error is the likely cause. The chain couples TRBV6-4 to TRBJ1-2; the D gene is possibly TRBD1 (6 bases). Germline lookup yields CDR1 MRHNA and CDR2 SNTAGT. V was clipped by 7 bases and J by 2 bases, with 17 bases between them. The CDR3 contains 15 residues. DNA of the CDR3: TGTGCCAGCAAGGACAGCTACCCAATAAACTATGGCTACACCTTC. Translated: CASKDSYPINYGYTF.

In this sample, this clonotype turned up many times. The genes are TRBV4-1 and TRBJ2-1; 9 nucleotides agree with TRBD1. The CDR3 is made up of 15 amino acids. Germline V CDR1 and CDR2: MGHRA, YSYEKL. V lost 5 bases to trimming and J lost 3 bases; unmatched junction nucleotides: 5. The CDR3 protein is CASSIDRGYYNEQFF. In nucleotides, the CDR3 is TGCGCCAGCAGCATCGACAGGGGGTACTACAATGAGCAGTTCTTC.

This clonotype appeared many times. The V gene is TRBV18, the J gene TRBJ2-3; D call uncertain. CDR1 and CDR2 (germline): KGHSH, LQKENI. V was trimmed by 3 bases and J by 2 bases, leaving 3 bases between them. The CDR3 runs 12 residues. DNA for the CDR3: TGTGCCAGCTCACCTATCACAGATACGCAGTATTTT. Translation gives CASSPITDTQYF.

This clonotype was seen at least ten times. The rearrangement joins TRBV20-1 to TRBJ1-1, with D hard to call. Per germline, CDR1 DFQATT and CDR2 SNEGSKA (reference sequence). Trimming took off 0 bases at V and 12 bases at J, with 20 bases between the two ends. The CDR3 has 14 amino acids. The chain's CDR3 is CSARDTVNPQWTFF. In DNA form, the CDR3 reads TGCAGTGCTAGAGATACGGTTAACCCCCAGTGGACTTTCTTT.

This clonotype has at least ten counts. The CDR3 region is CASSSGGLNEKLFF. DNA of the CDR3: TGTGCCAGCAGTTCAGGGGGCTTGAATGAAAAACTGTTTTTT. The V and J genes are TRBV28 and TRBJ1-4; 8 nucleotides agree with TRBD1. The CDR3 extends over 14 amino acids. J was trimmed by 5 bases and V by 4 bases; bases with no gene match: 3. Germline CDR1 reads MDHEN; CDR2 reads SYDVKM.

This clonotype has just one count. A much bigger clone sits one base away, suggesting this may be a read error. The rearrangement uses TRBV5-1 and TRBJ2-3; D gene unclear. This CDR3 is built from 15 residues. Germline V gene data show CDR1 as SGHRS and CDR2 as YFSETQ. V shed 0 bases and J shed 8 bases, with 16 bases lying between them. CDR3 loop: CASSLVGPRELTQYF. CDR3 DNA sequence: TGCGCCAGCAGCTTGGTTGGACCTCGAGAACTTACGCAGTATTTT.

This clonotype was seen ten or more times. The chain employs TRBV20-1 and TRBJ1-1; D might be TRBD1 (5 bases). V gave up 6 bases and J gave up 4 bases, with 15 bases separating them. The CDR3 spans 13 residues. The germline V gene encodes CDR1 DFQATT and CDR2 SNEGSKA (reference sequence). CDR3 DNA: TGCAGTGCGCCAGCCCCAGGGAGCACTGAAGCTTTCTTT. Its protein is CSAPAPGSTEAFF.

This clonotype came up many times. The chain couples TRBV18 to TRBJ2-5, with D unresolved. V lost 3 bases to trimming and J lost 1 base, with 6 bases between them. Germline assignment: CDR1 KGHSH and CDR2 LQKENI. The length of the CDR3 is 13 residues. In DNA, the CDR3 is TGTGCCAGCTCACCTGCCATCCAAGAGACCCAGTACTTC. As protein: CASSPAIQETQYF.

This clonotype was detected many times. The chain has TRBV7-3 and TRBJ2-2; D may be TRBD2 (6 bases). The length of the CDR3 is 16 residues. V shed 2 bases and J shed 5 bases, with 15 bases lying between them. The germline gives CDR1 SGHTA, CDR2 FQGTGA. The chain's CDR3 is CASSLGPAGLTGELFF. The CDR3 DNA reads as TGTGCCAGCAGCTTAGGTCCGGCGGGGCTAACCGGGGAGCTGTTTTTT.

This clonotype has a count of ten or more. The chain is built from TRBV5-1 and TRBJ2-5, with D possibly being TRBD1 or TRBD2 (6 bases each). Trimming took off 2 bases at V and 4 bases at J, with 12 bases between the two ends. Per the germline V gene, CDR1 is SGHRS and CDR2 is YFSETQ. CDR3 length equals 14 residues. The CDR3 spells CASSLIGGGETQYF. The CDR3 nucleotides are TGCGCCAGCAGCTTAATAGGAGGGGGAGAGACCCAGTACTTC.

Worth noting for this clonotype: Possible read error: a much larger clone is one base away. V is TRBV20-1 and J is TRBJ2-7; 10 bases map to TRBD1. This CDR3 is 15 amino acids long. Germline V gives CDR1 DFQATT, CDR2 SNEGSKA (reference sequence). CDR3 in DNA: TGCAGTGTTAGATCGGGACAGGGGTTTATACGAGCGCAGTACTTC. It translates to CSVRSGQGFIRAQYF.

This clonotype was detected ten times or more. The rearrangement uses TRBV6-8 and TRBJ2-5, with D possibly being TRBD2 (7 bases). This CDR3 has 14 residues. Germline values: CDR1 MNHGY, CDR2 SAAAGT. V shed 5 bases and J shed 1 base, with 11 bases lying between them. The CDR3, as DNA: TGTGCCAGCAGTAACAGGGAGGGCCAAGAGACCCAGTACTTC. This gives the protein CASSNREGQETQYF.

In this sample, this clonotype turned up many times. The gene calls are TRBV18 and TRBJ1-6, with TRBD1 as a possible D gene (5 bases). The CDR3 consists of 14 residues. Germline-derived CDR1 and CDR2 are KGHSH and LQKENI. V was shortened by 4 bases and J by 10 bases, with 14 bases between the two germline ends. CDR3 protein: CASSRDRTDSPLHF. In DNA form, the CDR3 reads TGTGCCAGCTCACGTGACAGAACGGACTCACCCCTCCACTTT.

Notes on this clonotype: A much larger clonotype is one base distant, so this may be a read error. The V call is TRBV2, the J call TRBJ1-1; D gene ambiguous. CDR1 is SNHLY and CDR2 is FYNNEI in the germline V gene. The CDR3 extends over 14 amino acids. V was pared by 2 bases and J by 5 bases, with 12 bases between. The CDR3 reads CASSERSGRTEAFF. Written as DNA, the CDR3 is TGTGCCAGCAGTGAACGCAGTGGAAGGACTGAAGCTTTCTTT.

Ten or more counts support this clonotype. The CDR3 DNA sequence: TGTGCCAGCAGCTTCGGCTTGGGGGGGGGAGATACGCAGTATTTT. This codes for CASSFGLGGGDTQYF. The chain is built from TRBV7-3 and TRBJ2-3, with TRBD2 identical over 7 bases. This CDR3 is built from 15 residues. Unmatched junction bases numbered 8, after V lost 3 bases and J lost 5 bases. Germline V gives CDR1 SGHTA, CDR2 FQGTGA.

This clonotype was seen ten or more times. This chain connects TRBV15 to TRBJ2-2; 8 bases agree with TRBD2. The CDR3 totals 16 residues. V lost 5 bases, J lost 4 bases, and 9 bases stayed unmatched. From germline, CDR1 is LNHNV and CDR2 YYDKDF (reference sequence). The CDR3 here is CATSRKGRGGTGELFF. The CDR3 DNA sequence: TGTGCCACCAGCCGTAAGGGTCGGGGGGGCACCGGGGAGCTGTTTTTT.

CDR3 residues: CASSGPTGQQETQYF. The CDR3 DNA reads as TGTGCCAGCAGCGGCCCCACGGGACAGCAAGAGACCCAGTACTTC. The chain couples TRBV9 to TRBJ2-5; TRBD1 matches at 7 bases. The CDR3 runs to 15 residues. Germline CDR1 is SGDLS and CDR2 is YYNGEE. With V trimmed by 3 bases and J by 2 bases, 7 bases remained unmatched.

This clonotype was picked up many times. The genes are TRBV29-1 and TRBJ1-1, with TRBD1 matching 7 bases. V was clipped by 5 bases and J by 3 bases; unmatched bases: 6. There are 13 residues in the CDR3. Germline loops: CDR1 SQVTM, CDR2 ANQGSEA. The CDR3 here is CSVQPGQYTEAFF. CDR3 nucleotides: TGCAGCGTTCAACCGGGACAGTACACTGAAGCTTTCTTT.

Note on this clonotype: This sequence may be a read error, since a much larger clone differs from it by one base. This chain connects TRBV6-2 or TRBV6-3 to TRBJ1-1; TRBD1 is a possible D gene (6 bases). CDR1 is MNHEY, CDR2 SVGEGT, per germline. Trimming pared 4 bases from V and 5 bases from J, leaving 17 bases between. CDR3 size: 15 residues. The CDR3 loop reads CASSSLQGWGTEAFF. CDR3 nucleotides: TGTGCCAGCAGTTCCCTCCAGGGGTGGGGGACTGAAGCTTTCTTT.

The V gene is TRBV6-1, the J gene TRBJ1-2; D not resolved. The CDR3 sequence is 14 residues long. V lost 1 base to trimming and J lost 8 bases, with 14 bases between them. Per the germline V gene, CDR1 is MNHNS and CDR2 is SASEGT. CDR3 amino acids: CASSEGLNLGGYTF. Here the CDR3 DNA reads TGTGCCAGCAGTGAAGGCCTCAATTTAGGGGGCTACACCTTC.

Many counts were recorded for this clonotype. The chain is built from TRBV3-1 and TRBJ2-3; D remains ambiguous. The V gene lost 0 bases and the J gene lost 6 bases, with 16 bases spanning the gap. Germline values: CDR1 LGHDT, CDR2 YNNKEL (reference sequence). CDR3 length: 16 residues. CDR3 sequence: CASSQDFGNRRDTQYF. DNA of the CDR3: TGTGCCAGCAGCCAAGATTTTGGCAACCGTAGGGATACGCAGTATTTT.